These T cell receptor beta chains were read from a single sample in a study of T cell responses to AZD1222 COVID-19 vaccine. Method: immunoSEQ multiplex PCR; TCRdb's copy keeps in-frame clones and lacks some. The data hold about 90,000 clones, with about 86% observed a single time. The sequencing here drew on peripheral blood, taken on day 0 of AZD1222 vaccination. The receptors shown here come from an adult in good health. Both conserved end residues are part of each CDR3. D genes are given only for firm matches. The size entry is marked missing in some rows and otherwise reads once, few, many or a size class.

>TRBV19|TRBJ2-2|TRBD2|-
TGTGCCAGTAGTACCTCGGGACTAGCGGGAGAGGTCGGGGAGCTGTTTTTT
CASSTSGLAGEVGELFF
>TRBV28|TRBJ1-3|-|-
TGTGCCAGCAGTTCAAATACGGCTGGAAACACCATATATTTT
CASSSNTAGNTIYF
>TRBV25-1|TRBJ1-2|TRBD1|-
TGTGCCAGCAGTGACCTACAGGGGGCGTCTGGCTACACCTTC
CASSDLQGASGYTF
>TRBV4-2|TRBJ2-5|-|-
TGTGCCAGCAGCCTAAACTTCATTGGGCAAGAGACCCAGTACTTC
CASSLNFIGQETQYF
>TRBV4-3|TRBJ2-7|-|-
TGCGCCAGCAGCTACCGGGACGCTGACTCCTACGAGCAGTACTTC
CASSYRDADSYEQYF
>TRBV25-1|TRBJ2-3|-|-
TGTGCCAGCAGTGAAGGGGCTAGTTATGGCACAGATACGCAGTATTTT
CASSEGASYGTDTQYF
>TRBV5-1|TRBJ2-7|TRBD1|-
TGCGCCAGCAGCCGCCTACAGGGGACCCCTCTCGAGCAGTACTTC
CASSRLQGTPLEQYF
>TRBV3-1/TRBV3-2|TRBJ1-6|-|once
TGTGCCAGCAGTAGGGGGGCTAATTCACCCCTCCACTTT
CASSRGANSPLHF
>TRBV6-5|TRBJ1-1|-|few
TGTGCCAGCAGCCTTAGTGGTCGGGGGGCTTTCTTT
CASSLSGRGAFF
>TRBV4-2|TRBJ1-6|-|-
TGTGCCAGCAGCCAAGGGCGCACCTATAATTCACCCCTCCACTTT
CASSQGRTYNSPLHF
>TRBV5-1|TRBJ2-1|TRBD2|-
TGCGCCAGCAGCCCCGGACTAGCGGGAGCCTACAATGAGCAGTTCTTC
CASSPGLAGAYNEQFF
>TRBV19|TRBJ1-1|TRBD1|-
TGTGCCAGTAGTATCCAGACAGGGCTATTGAGGACTGAAGCTTTCTTT
CASSIQTGLLRTEAFF
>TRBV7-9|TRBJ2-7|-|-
TGTGCCAGCAGCCTCTTAGCGGACTCCTACGAGCAGTACTTC
CASSLLADSYEQYF
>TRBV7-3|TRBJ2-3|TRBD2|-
TGTGCCAGCAGCCCTAGCGGGGTTAGCACAGATACGCAGTATTTT
CASSPSGVSTDTQYF
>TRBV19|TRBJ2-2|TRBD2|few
TGTGCCAGTAGTGGCGGGAGGGACACCGGGGAGCTGTTTTTT
CASSGGRDTGELFF
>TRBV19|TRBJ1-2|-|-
TGTGCCAGTAGTATAGAAGACGGCAGTTGGGGCTACACCTTC
CASSIEDGSWGYTF
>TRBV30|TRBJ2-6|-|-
TGTGCGCATGGGAGCTCTGGGGCCAACGTCCTGACTTTC
CAHGSSGANVLTF
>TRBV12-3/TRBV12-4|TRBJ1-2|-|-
TGTGCCAGCAGTTTAGGCCTCAACTATGGCTACACCTTC
CASSLGLNYGYTF
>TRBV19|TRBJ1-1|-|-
TGTGCCAGTCAACCAGCCTGGGGGGTATCTGAAGCTTTCTTT
CASQPAWGVSEAFF
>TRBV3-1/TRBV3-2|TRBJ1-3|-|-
TGTGCCAGCAGCCAACCGGGACAAGTTTCTGGAAACACCATATATTTT
CASSQPGQVSGNTIYF
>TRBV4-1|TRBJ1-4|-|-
TGCGCCAGCAGCCACGGGACTTCCTTAAATGAAAAACTGTTTTTT
CASSHGTSLNEKLFF
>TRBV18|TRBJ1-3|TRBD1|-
TGTGCCAGCTCAACCAACAGGGGCTCTGGAAACACCATATATTTT
CASSTNRGSGNTIYF
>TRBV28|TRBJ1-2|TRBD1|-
TGTGCCAGCAGCGGACAGGGAACCTATGGCTACACCTTC
CASSGQGTYGYTF
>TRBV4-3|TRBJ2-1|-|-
TGCGCCAGCAGCCCTATGGGGAGTTCAAACAATGAGCAGTTCTTC
CASSPMGSSNNEQFF
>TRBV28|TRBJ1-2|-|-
TGTGCCAGCAGTTTGAACAGGGTTTTTGGCTACACCTTC
CASSLNRVFGYTF
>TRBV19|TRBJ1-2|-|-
TGTGCCAGTAGTGAGAGTAGAGACAGTAACTATGGCTACACCTTC
CASSESRDSNYGYTF
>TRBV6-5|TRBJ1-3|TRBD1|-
TGTGCCAGCACCCCGGACAGGGCTGGAAACACCATATATTTT
CASTPDRAGNTIYF
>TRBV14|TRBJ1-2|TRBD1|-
TGTGCCAGCAGCCAAATCGGGACAGCTAACTATGGCTACACCTTC
CASSQIGTANYGYTF
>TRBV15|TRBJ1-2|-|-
TGTGCCACCAGCAGAGAGCAGGGGAGCTACACCTTC
CATSREQGSYTF
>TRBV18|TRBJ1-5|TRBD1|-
TGTGCCAGCTCACCACAGGGACAGGGAGGCAATCAGCCCCAGCATTTT
CASSPQGQGGNQPQHF
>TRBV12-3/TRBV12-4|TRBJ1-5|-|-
TGTGCCAGCAGTTTAGCAGGGCGGCAGCCCCAGCATTTT
CASSLAGRQPQHF
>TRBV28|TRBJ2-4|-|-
TGTGCCAGCAGTCGTCGCGGGGTACGGAACATTCAGTACTTC
CASSRRGVRNIQYF
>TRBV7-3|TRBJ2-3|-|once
TGTGCCAGCAGCCCGAACGAGGGAGATACGCAGTATTTT
CASSPNEGDTQYF
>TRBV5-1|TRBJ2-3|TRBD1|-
TGCGCCAGCAGCTTGGCGGGACAGAGCCGCACAGATACGCAGTATTTT
CASSLAGQSRTDTQYF
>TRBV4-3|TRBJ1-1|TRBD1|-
TGCGCCAGCAGCCAAAGGACAGGCGACACTGAAGCTTTCTTT
CASSQRTGDTEAFF
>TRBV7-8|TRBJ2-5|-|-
TGTGCCAGCAGCACGAGAGGGGGACAAGAGACCCAGTACTTC
CASSTRGGQETQYF
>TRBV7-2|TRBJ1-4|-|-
TGTGCCAGCAGCTTAACAGGGCTGCTGTTTTTT
CASSLTGLLFF
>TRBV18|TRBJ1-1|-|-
TGTGCCAGCTCACCCGGCAGGGGGAACACTGAAGCTTTCTTT
CASSPGRGNTEAFF
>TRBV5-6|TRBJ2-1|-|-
TGTGCCAGCAGCCCGATGCAGAGGGATGAGCAGTTCTTC
CASSPMQRDEQFF
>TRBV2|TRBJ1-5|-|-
TGTGCCAGCACACAGGGTCGAAATCAGCCCCAGCATTTT
CASTQGRNQPQHF
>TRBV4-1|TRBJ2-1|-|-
TGCGCCAGCAGCCAAGACCGATGGCGGTCCGAGGGGCTTTACTACAATGAGCAGTTCTTC
CASSQDRWRSEGLYYNEQFF
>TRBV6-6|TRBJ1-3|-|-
TGTGCCAGCAGTTACTCCTTCTCTGGAAACACCATATATTTT
CASSYSFSGNTIYF
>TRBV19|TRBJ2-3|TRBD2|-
TGTGCCAGTAGTATAACCTTTAGCGGGAGGGGAGATACGCAGTATTTT
CASSITFSGRGDTQYF
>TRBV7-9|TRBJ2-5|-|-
TGTGCCAGCAGCTTAGCGGGGAGGCTTCAAGAGACCCAGTACTTC
CASSLAGRLQETQYF
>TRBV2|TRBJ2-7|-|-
TGTGCCAGCAGTGTGGTGCGCTACGAGCAGTACTTC
CASSVVRYEQYF